These T cell receptor beta chains were read from a single sample in a study of blood T cell repertoires in COVID-19. Only in-frame clones appear in the TCRdb table, and some are missing; sequencing was by immunoSEQ multiplex PCR. The data contain around 300,000 clones, 70% to 90% of them singletons. Material: peripheral blood. These receptors originate from a young woman who had recovered from COVID-19. Each CDR3 is given with its conserved first and last residue. D genes are given only for firm matches. Clone sizes are given selectively: once, few, many, or a class where the clone is expanded.

v_gene	d_gene	abundance	j_gene	CDR3aa	CDR3nt
TRBV24-1	.	.	TRBJ2-2	CATEQGTNTGELFF	TGTGCCACAGAGCAGGGTACGAACACCGGGGAGCTGTTTTTT
TRBV5-4	TRBD1	.	TRBJ1-1	CASTSQGFETEAFF	TGTGCCAGCACCTCACAGGGGTTCGAGACTGAAGCTTTCTTT
TRBV6-5	TRBD1	.	TRBJ1-2	CASSLTGSAYGYTF	TGTGCCAGCAGTTTGACAGGGTCCGCCTATGGCTACACCTTC
TRBV9	TRBD1	.	TRBJ2-3	CASSGGQVLITDTQYF	TGTGCCAGCAGCGGCGGACAGGTATTAATAACAGATACGCAGTATTTT
TRBV30	.	.	TRBJ2-7	CAWTTDSYEQYF	TGTGCCTGGACGACAGATTCCTACGAGCAGTACTTC
TRBV3-1/TRBV3-2	TRBD1	.	TRBJ1-4	CASSRQGSTNEKLFF	TGTGCCAGCAGTCGACAGGGCTCAACTAATGAAAAACTGTTTTTT
TRBV5-8	.	.	TRBJ1-6	CASRRRGGLNSPLHF	TGTGCCAGCAGACGTCGTGGGGGGTTAAATTCACCCCTCCACTTT
TRBV7-8	.	.	TRBJ1-5	CASSLNRDKQPQHF	TGTGCCAGCAGCTTAAACAGGGATAAACAGCCCCAGCATTTT
TRBV12-3/TRBV12-4	TRBD2	.	TRBJ2-1	CASREASYNEQFF	TGTGCCTCCCGGGAGGCATCCTACAATGAGCAGTTCTTC
TRBV4-2	TRBD1	.	TRBJ1-2	CASSPGTGGGGYTF	TGTGCCAGCAGCCCAGGGACAGGGGGCGGTGGCTACACCTTC
TRBV5-8	TRBD2	once	TRBJ2-3	CASSLPGLAGLTDTQYF	TGTGCCAGCAGCTTACCGGGACTAGCGGGGCTTACAGATACGCAGTATTTT
TRBV19	TRBD2	.	TRBJ2-1	CASSPFTSGGAYEQFF	TGTGCCAGTAGTCCATTTACTAGCGGGGGGGCTTATGAGCAGTTCTTC
TRBV10-3	TRBD1	once	TRBJ1-2	CAISDKPGQGVSGYTF	TGTGCCATCAGTGACAAACCGGGACAGGGGGTATCTGGCTACACCTTC
TRBV18	.	.	TRBJ1-2	CASSPPIREDGYTF	TGTGCCAGCTCACCACCCATCAGGGAGGATGGCTACACCTTC
TRBV6-5	TRBD1	.	TRBJ2-5	CASSYSGRGETQYF	TGTGCCAGCAGTTACTCCGGCAGGGGGGAGACCCAGTACTTC
TRBV5-6	TRBD1	.	TRBJ1-2	CASSTGDDYGYTF	TGTGCCAGCAGTACAGGGGACGACTATGGCTACACCTTC
TRBV5-1	.	.	TRBJ2-3	CASSILGRTDTQYF	TGCGCCAGCTCTATCCTGGGGCGCACAGATACGCAGTATTTT
TRBV12-3/TRBV12-4	.	.	TRBJ1-2	CASSSGEKRGF	TGTGCCAGCAGTTCTGGGGAGAAGAGAGGCTTC
TRBV7-9	.	few	TRBJ2-7	CASSSDRGSYEQYF	TGTGCCAGCAGCTCCGACCGGGGGTCCTACGAGCAGTACTTC
TRBV19	TRBD1	.	TRBJ1-5	CASTDRRNQPQHF	TGTGCCAGTACGGACAGGAGGAATCAGCCCCAGCATTTT
TRBV6-5	.	.	TRBJ2-3	CATRVTPSTDTQYF	TGTGCCACCCGGGTGACCCCCAGCACAGATACGCAGTATTTT
TRBV27	.	.	TRBJ1-4	CATKQEDSYFEKLFF	TGTGCCACCAAGCAGGAGGACAGTTATTTTGAAAAACTGTTTTTT
TRBV5-4	TRBD1	.	TRBJ2-5	CASSPRTGDEGTQYF	TGTGCCAGCAGCCCAAGGACAGGGGACGAGGGGACCCAGTACTTC
TRBV19	.	.	TRBJ1-1	CASSILHELLNTEAFF	TGTGCCAGTAGTATACTGCACGAACTACTGAACACTGAAGCTTTCTTT
TRBV5-4	TRBD1	.	TRBJ1-2	CASSMDRALNGYTF	TGTGCCAGCAGCATGGACAGGGCCTTGAATGGCTACACCTTC